These 32 T cell receptor beta chains were sequenced from one sample in a study of CD8 T cells in Susac syndrome. With random hexamers, reverse transcription was performed on about 0.45 to 1 ug of RNA. TCRdb itself ran the immunoSEQ multiplex PCR reads through MiXCR, one entry per CDR3 protein. The sample records around 190,000 distinct CDR3 sequences, approximately 94% being singletons. The specimen sequenced was CD4+ T cells from PBMCs. The receptors derive from a human donor with Susac syndrome.

The chain recombines TRBV18 with TRBJ1-1; possibly TRBD1 for D (5 bases). The CDR3 length is 14 residues. CDR1 and CDR2 from the germline V gene are KGHSH and LQKENI. V lost 5 bases, J lost 5 bases, and 15 bases lay in between. Here the CDR3 reads CASSDGTDRTEAFF. CDR3 coding DNA: TGTGCCAGCTCAGACGGTACAGACAGAACTGAAGCTTTCTTT.

The genes are TRBV5-1 and TRBJ1-4; 10 bases are shared with TRBD1. Germline CDR1 is SGHRS and CDR2 is YFSETQ. The CDR3 totals 15 residues. J lost 8 bases, V lost 6 bases, and 10 bases had no gene match. CDR3 residues: CASTLTGTGEEKLFF. CDR3 in DNA: TGCGCCAGCACTTTGACGGGGACAGGGGAAGAAAAACTGTTTTTT.

The chain couples TRBV9 to TRBJ2-7; D not certain. Trimming took 0 bases from V and 2 from J, leaving 9 bases between them. Germline CDR1 reads SGDLS; CDR2 reads YYNGEE. The CDR3 has 14 residues. This CDR3 is CASSVESLPYEQYF. The DNA for the CDR3 is TGTGCCAGCAGCGTAGAAAGCTTACCCTACGAGCAGTACTTC.

J is TRBJ2-7 and V is TRBV4-3; D uncertain. Germline CDR1 is LGHNA and CDR2 is YSLEER. V gave up 1 base and J gave up 0 bases, with 10 bases separating them. This CDR3 has 15 amino acids. The DNA for the CDR3 is TGCGCCAGCAGCCAAGTTAAGCCAAACTCCTACGAGCAGTACTTC. This codes for CASSQVKPNSYEQYF.

Here the CDR3 DNA reads TGCGCCAGCAGCCAAGATCGGGTAATAAACAGGGGGCAACTAGCCAAAAACATTCAGTACTTC. It translates to CASSQDRVINRGQLAKNIQYF. The chain uses TRBV4-3 and TRBJ2-4; 9 bases fit TRBD1. Germline lookup yields CDR1 LGHNA and CDR2 YSLEER. This CDR3 is 21 amino acids long. The junction had 15 bases not matched to a gene; V was cut back by 0 bases and J by 0 bases.

J is TRBJ2-7 and V is TRBV7-9, with 7 bases lining up with TRBD2. This CDR3 contains 16 residues. Per the germline V gene, CDR1 is SEHNR and CDR2 is FQNEAQ (reference sequence). V lost 3 bases and J lost 3; bases outside the gene matches: 11. CDR3 region: CASSLGLGGILYEQYF. As DNA, the CDR3 is TGTGCCAGCAGCTTGGGTCTGGGGGGGATCCTCTACGAGCAGTACTTC.

The chain combines TRBV7-8 with TRBJ2-1; possibly TRBD1 for D (6 bases). The CDR3 totals 15 residues. With 5 bases removed from V and 7 bases from J, the gap between germline ends came to 18 bases. Germline CDR1 reads SGHVS; CDR2 reads FQNEAQ. The CDR3 DNA sequence: TGTGCCAGCAGCCAAACAGGGCCCGTCCCAAATGAGCAGTTCTTC. This sequence encodes CASSQTGPVPNEQFF.

The chain recombines TRBV11-2 with TRBJ2-3, with D unresolved. V was pared by 1 base and J by 2 bases, with 10 bases between. Looked up from germline, CDR1 is SGHAT and CDR2 is FQNNGV. CDR3 length: 15 residues. CDR3 protein: CASSLAHRNTDTQYF. In DNA form, the CDR3 reads TGTGCCAGCAGCTTAGCGCACAGAAACACAGATACGCAGTATTTT.

The chain employs TRBV2 and TRBJ2-3; D is unclear. CDR1 and CDR2 from the germline V gene are SNHLY and FYNNEI. The V and J ends lost 4 bases and 9 bases respectively, with 11 bases between them. The CDR3 is made up of 12 amino acids. In nucleotides, the CDR3 is TGTGCCAGCAGTGTTGGGCCCCTCACGCAGTATTTT. Translated: CASSVGPLTQYF.

This rearrangement joins TRBV20-1 to TRBJ1-2, with a weak D call TRBD1 (5 bases). Trimming stripped 7 bases from V and 1 base from J, with 10 bases between. CDR3 size: 12 residues. The germline V gene has CDR1 DFQATT and CDR2 SNEGSKA (reference sequence). The CDR3 spells CSGQPNNYGYTF. The CDR3 nucleotides are TGCAGTGGACAGCCGAATAACTATGGCTACACCTTC.

V is TRBV4-2 and J is TRBJ1-2; D not resolved. Trimming cost V 3 bases and J 1 base, with 18 bases left between them. Germline V lookup: CDR1 LGHNA, CDR2 YNFKEQ. The CDR3 totals 17 residues. The CDR3 region is CASSHQGAQLLNYGYTF. DNA for the CDR3: TGTGCCAGCAGCCATCAAGGAGCACAGCTCCTTAACTATGGCTACACCTTC.

This clonotype has only one observation. The rearrangement uses TRBV27 and TRBJ2-2, with D perhaps being TRBD1 or TRBD2 (5 bases each). Germline CDR1 reads MNHEY; CDR2 reads SMNVEV (reference sequence). Trimming shortened V by 2 bases and J by 12 bases, and 13 bases separated the two germline ends. This CDR3 comprises 13 residues. The CDR3 spells CASSLGTPVKLFF. CDR3 DNA sequence: TGTGCCAGCAGTTTAGGGACCCCGGTTAAGCTGTTTTTT.

V usage is TRBV5-1 and J usage is TRBJ1-5; 8 nucleotides match TRBD1. V gave up 4 bases and J gave up 2 bases; unmatched junction bases: 2. Germline loops: CDR1 SGHRS, CDR2 YFSETQ. The CDR3 totals 14 residues. The CDR3 nucleotides are TGCGCCAGCAGCGCGGGACAGGGCAATCAGCCCCAGCATTTT. It encodes CASSAGQGNQPQHF.

V gene TRBV3-1 combines with J gene TRBJ1-2; D gene unclear. The CDR3 length is 15 residues. V was trimmed by 0 bases and J by 7 bases, leaving 15 bases between them. Germline values: CDR1 LGHDT, CDR2 YNNKEL (reference sequence). The CDR3 is CASSQDRAGSIGYTF. Here the CDR3 DNA reads TGTGCCAGCAGCCAAGATCGTGCCGGCTCTATTGGCTACACCTTC.

This clonotype was seen a single time. The chain carries TRBV27 and TRBJ1-1; 9 bases fit TRBD1. J was trimmed by 4 bases and V by 4 bases; bases with no gene match: 7. Germline CDR1 and CDR2: MNHEY and SMNVEV (reference sequence). The CDR3 covers 15 residues. Here the CDR3 reads CASSSPGTGITEAFF. In DNA, the CDR3 is TGTGCCAGCAGTTCCCCCGGGACAGGGATCACTGAAGCTTTCTTT.

The chain carries TRBV29-1 and TRBJ2-4, with TRBD1 as a possible D gene (6 bases). Trimming pared 4 bases from V and 6 bases from J, leaving 7 bases between. This CDR3 contains 11 residues. The germline CDR1 and CDR2 sequences are SQVTM and ANQGSEA. The CDR3 bases are TGCAGCGTTGTACAGGGAAACATTCAGTACTTC. This gives the protein CSVVQGNIQYF. The full variable domain, its missing parts supplied by reference TRBV29-1 and TRBJ2-4, is SAVISQKPSRDICQRGTSLTIQCQVDSQVTMMFWYRQQPGQSLTLIATANQGSEATYESGFVIDKFPISRPNLTFSTLTVSNMSPEDSSIYLCSVVQGNIQYFGAGTRLSVL.

The V call is TRBV7-9, the J call TRBJ2-7; D may be TRBD2 (6 bases). This CDR3 comprises 13 residues. Germline loops: CDR1 SEHNR, CDR2 FQNEAQ (reference sequence). Trimming pared 3 bases from V and 6 bases from J, leaving 12 bases between. In DNA, the CDR3 is TGTGCCAGCAGCTTCCAGGAGGGCGGCGAGCAGTACTTC. This translates into CASSFQEGGEQYF.

CDR3 nucleotides: TGTGCCAGCACCGGCCGGGACAGGGGACAGTACTTC. Encoded protein: CASTGRDRGQYF. The chain uses TRBV6-5 and TRBJ2-4; TRBD1 aligns across 10 bases. The CDR3 length is 12 residues. Germline V gene data show CDR1 as MNHEY and CDR2 as SVGAGI. The ends lost 7 bases at V and 13 bases at J; junction bases unmatched: 7.

Comment on this clonotype: An end of the junction differs from the germline gene, which may be a read error. J is TRBJ2-1 and V is TRBV27, with 10 bases aligning to TRBD1. The germline CDR1 and CDR2 sequences are MNHEY and SMNVEV (reference sequence). The CDR3 contains 16 residues. CDR3 coding DNA: TGTGCAAGCAGTCCTCGGGACAGGGGACTATACAATGAGCAGTTCTTC. Translated: CASSPRDRGLYNEQFF.

The chain employs TRBV14 and TRBJ1-5; weak D call: TRBD1 (5 bases). The V and J ends lost 2 bases and 7 bases respectively, with 9 bases between them. The CDR3 sequence is 13 residues long. CDR1 is SGHDN and CDR2 is FVKESK in the germline V gene. The CDR3 region is CASSQQGGQPQHF. The CDR3 DNA reads TGTGCCAGCAGCCAACAGGGAGGCCAGCCCCAGCATTTT.

The V and J genes are TRBV30 and TRBJ1-1; D is undetermined. The V end was cut by 2 bases, the J end by 2 bases, with 9 bases between. The CDR3 spans 13 residues. Germline lookup yields CDR1 GTSNPN and CDR2 SVGIG (reference sequence). The CDR3 loop is CAWSKGGNTEAFF. CDR3 DNA sequence: TGTGCCTGGAGTAAAGGCGGTAACACTGAAGCTTTCTTT.

The chain combines TRBV5-1 with TRBJ2-1; D is possibly TRBD1 (6 bases). The germline V gene has CDR1 SGHRS and CDR2 YFSETQ. CDR3 size: 15 residues. Trimming removed 0 bases at V and 7 bases at J, with 14 bases between. The CDR3 coding sequence is TGCGCCAGCAGCTTGGGGGGTGCAGGGGAAAATGAGCAGTTCTTC. Protein: CASSLGGAGENEQFF.

CDR3 sequence: CASSLAFGGMNTEAFF. The CDR3 coding sequence is TGTGCCAGCAGCTTAGCGTTCGGGGGTATGAACACTGAAGCTTTCTTT. The chain carries TRBV7-6 and TRBJ1-1; possible D gene TRBD1, 5 bases. The germline V gene has CDR1 SGHVS and CDR2 FNYEAQ. Trimming pared 0 bases from V and 0 bases from J, leaving 11 bases between. The CDR3 is made up of 16 amino acids. Full variable domain (missing parts from reference TRBV7-6 and TRBJ1-1): GAGVSQSPRYKVTKRGQDVALRCDPISGHVSLYWYRQALGQGPEFLTYFNYEAQQDKSGLPNDRFSAERPEGSISTLTIQRTEQRDSAMYRCASSLAFGGMNTEAFFGQGTRLTVV.

The CDR3 DNA reads as TGCGCCAGCAGCTTGAAGGTGACGAACACTGAAGCTTTCTTT. Residues: CASSLKVTNTEAFF. The chain is built from TRBV5-1 and TRBJ1-1; D is uncertain. The V end lost 1 base, the J end lost 1 base, and 8 bases lay between the germline ends. Germline CDR1 is SGHRS and CDR2 is YFSETQ. The CDR3 covers 14 residues.

The rearrangement links TRBV6-6 to TRBJ1-1; 8 bases fit TRBD1. Trimming at V came to 5 bases and at J to 3 bases, leaving 11 bases not matched to a gene. CDR1 and CDR2 from the germline V gene are MNHNY and SVGAGI (reference sequence). The CDR3 length is 16 residues. The DNA of the CDR3 is TGTGCCAGCAGTACCTCCGACAGGGGACGTTACACTGAAGCTTTCTTT. Protein sequence: CASSTSDRGRYTEAFF.

The chain recombines TRBV29-1 with TRBJ2-7; the D is unclear. With 5 bases removed from V and 4 bases from J, the gap between germline ends came to 12 bases. Germline-derived CDR1 and CDR2 are SQVTM and ANQGSEA. The CDR3 runs 12 residues. CDR3 region: CSVREHPYEQYF. In nucleotides, the CDR3 is TGCAGCGTTCGCGAGCACCCTTACGAGCAGTACTTC.

J is TRBJ2-5 and V is TRBV5-4, with D possibly being TRBD1 (5 bases). The CDR3 runs to 15 residues. V was trimmed by 4 bases and J by 5 bases, leaving 18 bases between them. Germline values: CDR1 SGHNT, CDR2 YYREEE (reference sequence). The CDR3 spells CASSTGPLRGETQYF. The CDR3 coding sequence is TGTGCCAGCAGCACCGGACCCCTAAGGGGCGAGACCCAGTACTTC.

The chain is built from TRBV6-2 or TRBV6-3 and TRBJ2-1; tentatively, D is TRBD2 (5 bases). The CDR3 totals 13 residues. V was trimmed by 2 bases and J by 9 bases, leaving 11 bases between them. The germline V gene has CDR1 MNHEY and CDR2 SVGEGT. This chain's CDR3 is CASSYVREGEQFF. For the CDR3, the DNA is TGTGCCAGCAGTTACGTGAGGGAAGGTGAGCAGTTCTTC.

The rearrangement uses TRBV9 and TRBJ1-2; 11 bases line up with TRBD1. Trimming took 4 bases from V and 3 from J; bases not matched to a gene: 5. Germline assignment: CDR1 SGDLS and CDR2 YYNGEE. The CDR3 totals 15 residues. The CDR3 DNA follows: TGTGCCAGCAGCACCGGACAGGGGGCGTACTATGGCTACACCTTC. Its protein is CASSTGQGAYYGYTF.

The J gene is TRBJ1-1, the V gene TRBV30; TRBD1 aligns across 7 bases. After removal of 3 bases from V and 4 bases from J, the junction contained 5 bases not matched to a gene. Looked up from germline, CDR1 is GTSNPN and CDR2 is SVGIG (reference sequence). There are 13 residues in the CDR3. Written as DNA, the CDR3 is TGTGCCTGGAGCCAGCAGGGGGGCACTGAAGCTTTCTTT. This translates into CAWSQQGGTEAFF.

V and J are TRBV5-1 and TRBJ1-2, with TRBD1 identical over 7 bases. Germline CDR1 SGHRS, CDR2 YFSETQ. Trimming took 0 bases from V and 0 from J; bases not matched to a gene: 8. The CDR3 runs to 17 residues. CDR3 amino acids: CASSLVGRQGANYGYTF. CDR3 bases: TGCGCCAGCAGCTTGGTGGGTAGGCAGGGGGCTAACTATGGCTACACCTTC. Combining the CDR3 with reference TRBV5-1 and TRBJ1-2 gives the whole variable domain KAGVTQTPRYLIKTRGQQVTLSCSPISGHRSVSWYQQTPGQGLQFLFEYFSETQRNKGNFPGRFSGRQFSNSRSEMNVSTLELGDSALYLCASSLVGRQGANYGYTFGSGTRLTVV.

This clonotype was observed once. V gene TRBV4-1 combines with J gene TRBJ2-1, with D perhaps matching TRBD2 (5 bases). V lost 1 base and J 8 bases, leaving 18 bases between the germline ends. Germline V gene lookup returns CDR1 MGHRA and CDR2 YSYEKL. This CDR3 is 16 amino acids long. CDR3 bases: TGCGCCAGCAGCCAAGCGGAACTAGGAATGGGCGATGAGCAGTTCTTC. Translating it yields CASSQAELGMGDEQFF.